A single sample is the source of the 16 T cell receptor beta chains below, sequenced in a study of cytomegalovirus exposure and HLA in healthy donors. Both 60 Vbeta primers and 13 Jbeta primers went into the PCR. Sequenced by immunoSEQ multiplex PCR; TCRdb stores in-frame clones only, minus some. The sample lists 95,000 to 150,000 clones; approximately 17% were seen once. The specimen sequenced was PBMCs. The receptors here all came from a female donor in good health and CMV-seropositive.

This clone has more than one count but fewer than ten. The V and J genes are TRBV5-4 and TRBJ2-7; 12 nucleotides match TRBD2. Germline loops: CDR1 SGHNT, CDR2 YYREEE (reference sequence). CDR3 length: 16 amino acids. V lost 0 bases to trimming and J lost 1 base; unmatched junction nucleotides: 2. In DNA, the CDR3 is TGTGCCAGCAGCTTGGTTCTAGCGGGAGGGTCCTACGAGCAGTACTTC. Protein sequence: CASSLVLAGGSYEQYF.

The CDR3 region is CASSFGTGNGEAFF. DNA for the CDR3: TGCGCCAGCAGCTTCGGGACAGGGAACGGGGAAGCTTTCTTT. The rearrangement links TRBV5-1 to TRBJ1-1; 9 bases agree with TRBD1. V was pared by 2 bases and J by 8 bases, with 7 bases of the junction left unmatched. In germline, CDR1 is SGHRS, CDR2 YFSETQ. CDR3 length equals 14 residues.

The chain uses TRBV5-1 and TRBJ2-3; TRBD2 matches 7 bases. The CDR3 is made up of 14 amino acids. J gave up 1 base and V 7 bases, and 6 bases lay outside the gene matches. In germline, CDR1 is SGHRS, CDR2 YFSETQ. CDR3 nucleotide sequence: TGCGCCAGCGCATCCCGGGGGGGCACAGATACGCAGTATTTT. Translation: CASASRGGTDTQYF.

V usage is TRBV7-9 and J usage is TRBJ2-3; 9 positions match TRBD2. Germline V CDR1 and CDR2: SEHNR, FQNEAQ (reference sequence). The CDR3 is made up of 16 amino acids. With 5 bases clipped from V and 1 base from J, the junction kept 7 bases outside the gene matches. CDR3 in amino acids: CASSQRTSAGTDTQYF. DNA of the CDR3: TGTGCCAGCAGCCAGAGGACTAGCGCAGGCACAGATACGCAGTATTTT.

The V call is TRBV4-2, the J call TRBJ1-1; D uncertain. Germline V gives CDR1 LGHNA, CDR2 YNFKEQ. Trimming pared 0 bases from V and 4 bases from J, leaving 12 bases between. This CDR3 is 15 amino acids long. The CDR3 spells CASSQELVESTEAFF. The CDR3 nucleotides read TGTGCCAGCAGCCAAGAATTAGTGGAGAGCACTGAAGCTTTCTTT.

This clone was seen a handful of times. The gene calls are TRBV27 and TRBJ2-2, with 8 bases aligning to TRBD2. CDR3 length: 16 amino acids. The junction had 7 bases not matched to a gene; V was cut back by 5 bases and J by 2 bases. Germline assignment: CDR1 MNHEY and CDR2 SMNVEV (reference sequence). CDR3 loop: CASSQYSGDNTGELFF. The CDR3 DNA reads TGTGCCAGCAGTCAATATAGCGGGGATAACACCGGGGAGCTGTTTTTT.

This clone was seen more than once but under ten times. The V and J genes are TRBV5-4 and TRBJ2-1, with D maybe TRBD2 (6 bases). CDR1 is SGHNT, CDR2 YYREEE, per germline (reference sequence). The CDR3 extends over 12 amino acids. Trimming pared 2 bases from V and 8 bases from J, leaving 8 bases between. The CDR3 reads CASSLLADEQFF. The CDR3 DNA sequence: TGTGCCAGCAGCTTACTAGCTGATGAGCAGTTCTTC.

About this clone: The germline gene is not matched at one end of the junction; a read error may be the cause. The gene calls are TRBV7-7 and TRBJ2-3, with D possibly TRBD1 on 6 matching bases. The CDR3 runs 16 residues. The germline CDR1 and CDR2 sequences are SSHAT and FNYEAQ (reference sequence). CDR3 protein: CASRSYRDIHRYTQYF. The DNA for the CDR3 is TGTGCTAGCAGGTCCTACAGGGATATCCACAGGTATACGCAGTATTTT.

Note on this clone: In this CDR3 the conserved last residue, phenylalanine or tryptophan, is missing, so a read error is likely. This sequence joins TRBV10-3 and TRBJ1-5, with 8 bases aligning to TRBD1. In germline, CDR1 is ENHRY, CDR2 SYGVKD. The V segment lost 2 bases and the J segment 7 bases; nucleotides outside the gene matches: 10. The CDR3 runs 16 residues. Here the CDR3 DNA reads TGTGCCATCAGTGAGACCCTGGACAGGGTTCGGCAGCCCCAGCATGTT. Protein sequence: CAISETLDRVRQPQHV.

This clone was detected only a few times. This chain connects TRBV4-2 to TRBJ1-4, with D hard to call. V gave up 4 bases and J gave up 8 bases, with 8 bases separating them. The CDR3 is 12 amino acids. Per germline, CDR1 LGHNA and CDR2 YNFKEQ. The CDR3 region has the DNA TGTGCCAGCAGCCGGAGAGGAGAAAAACTGTTTTTT. The encoded protein is CASSRRGEKLFF.

This clone was seen only a few times. V and J are TRBV11-2 and TRBJ2-7; TRBD2 might be the D (6 bases). CDR1 is SGHAT, CDR2 FQNNGV, per germline. CDR3 size: 15 residues. The V end lost 1 base, the J end lost 7 bases, and 17 bases lay between the germline ends. The CDR3 region is CASSLALAGTGEQYF. CDR3 nucleotide sequence: TGTGCCAGCAGCTTAGCATTGGCGGGGACGGGGGAGCAGTACTTC.

This clone has only a few counts. The rearrangement links TRBV5-1 to TRBJ2-3; 7 bases map to TRBD2. J gave up 2 bases and V 4 bases, and 7 bases lay outside the gene matches. Germline lookup yields CDR1 SGHRS and CDR2 YFSETQ. The length of the CDR3 is 15 residues. The CDR3 loop is CASSVVAGSTDTQYF. Written as DNA, the CDR3 is TGCGCCAGCAGCGTCGTAGCGGGCTCCACAGATACGCAGTATTTT.

V gene TRBV6-5 combines with J gene TRBJ2-7; D perhaps matches TRBD1 (5 bases). The J call may be in error: the DNA end matches TRBJ2-1 better. Germline loops: CDR1 MNHEY, CDR2 SVGAGI. The CDR3 sequence is 16 residues long. The CDR3 here is CASSYSVARASYEQFF. CDR3 bases: TGTGCCAGCAGTTACTCTGTGGCCAGGGCCTCCTACGAGCAGTTCTTC.

This clone turned up a few times. The chain has TRBV5-4 and TRBJ1-2; D is possibly TRBD1 (6 bases). This CDR3 comprises 13 residues. The germline CDR1 and CDR2 sequences are SGHNT and YYREEE (reference sequence). With 2 bases removed from V and 2 bases from J, the gap between germline ends came to 7 bases. The CDR3 sequence is CASSFTGNYGYTF. CDR3 coding DNA: TGTGCCAGCAGCTTCACAGGGAACTATGGCTACACCTTC.

Worth noting for this clone: A read error may produce the germline difference seen at one junction end. The chain combines TRBV9 with TRBJ1-1; no definite D call. The CDR3 covers 13 residues. Germline V gives CDR1 SGDLS, CDR2 YYNGEE. The DNA of the CDR3 is TGTGCCAGAAGCGCTCAGTTGAACACTGAAGCTTTCTTT. It translates to CARSAQLNTEAFF.

This clone was recorded a few times. The chain recombines TRBV2 with TRBJ2-6; possible D gene TRBD2, 6 bases. The germline CDR1 and CDR2 sequences are SNHLY and FYNNEI. This CDR3 is 19 amino acids long. Deletions cut 2 bases from V and 0 bases from J, with 17 bases between. The CDR3 DNA reads TGTGCCAGCAGTGAAAGTCCCGGGAGTTCCTACTCTGGGGCCAACGTCCTGACTTTC. Amino acid sequence: CASSESPGSSYSGANVLTF.